This entry concerns a single TCR beta chain. At one end the junction does not follow the germline gene, possibly because of a read error. The data stem from a study of blood T cell repertoires in COVID-19. Germline V gene lookup returns CDR1 MGHRA and CDR2 YSYEKL. The CDR3 runs 20 residues. Authors' analysis steps: By means of reference gene primer amplification, nucleated cell counts were estimated. Sequencing used immunoSEQ multiplex PCR; TCRdb keeps in-frame clones, though not all of them. V, J and clone size are those of that table, while D and trimming were read from the DNA. The table lists under 35,000 clones, less than 90% of them singletons, with about 16% in the top ten.

The sample comprised peripheral blood. V and J are TRBV4-1 and TRBJ2-1; 11 nucleotides line up with TRBD2. The sequence came from a woman aged 60-75 years with active COVID-19. The CDR3 DNA reads TGCGCCAGCAGTCAAGAGGTTCTAGCGGGAGGTCCCAGGGTCAACAATGAGCAGTTCTTC. This codes for CASSQEVLAGGPRVNNEQFF.